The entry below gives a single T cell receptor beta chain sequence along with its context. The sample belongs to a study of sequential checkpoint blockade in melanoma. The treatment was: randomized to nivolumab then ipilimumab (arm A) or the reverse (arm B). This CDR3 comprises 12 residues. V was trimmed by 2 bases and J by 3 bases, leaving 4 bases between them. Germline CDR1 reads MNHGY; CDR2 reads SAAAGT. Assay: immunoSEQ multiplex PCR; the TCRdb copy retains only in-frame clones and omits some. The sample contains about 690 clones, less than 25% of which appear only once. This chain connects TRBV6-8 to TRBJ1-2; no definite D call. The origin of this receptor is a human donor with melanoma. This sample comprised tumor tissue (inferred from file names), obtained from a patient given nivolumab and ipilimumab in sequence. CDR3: CASSYPDYGYTF. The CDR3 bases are TGTGCCAGCAGTTACCCGGACTATGGCTACACCTTC.